This T cell receptor beta chain is from a study of blood T cell repertoires in COVID-19. Study details: Researchers got acute and convalescent COVID-19 samples from the United States, Italy and Spain. Sample material is recorded as cDNA or gDNA derived from T cells, B-cell-depleted T cells, or PBMCs.

Germline values: CDR1 MNHEY, CDR2 SMNVEV (reference sequence). Trimming took 4 bases from V and 7 from J; bases not matched to a gene: 12. CDR3 length: 17 residues. Method: immunoSEQ multiplex PCR; TCRdb's copy keeps in-frame clones and lacks some. The sample carries tens of thousands of clones, roughly 90% recorded once. This sequence joins TRBV27 and TRBJ1-4; TRBD1 matches at 10 bases. The source of this sequence is a human donor in a cohort sampled during active COVID-19. The material sequenced was peripheral blood. In DNA form, the CDR3 reads TGTGCCAGCAGTTCACCGGGACAGGGGTCAGATGGTGAAAAACTGTTTTTT. Translation: CASSSPGQGSDGEKLFF.